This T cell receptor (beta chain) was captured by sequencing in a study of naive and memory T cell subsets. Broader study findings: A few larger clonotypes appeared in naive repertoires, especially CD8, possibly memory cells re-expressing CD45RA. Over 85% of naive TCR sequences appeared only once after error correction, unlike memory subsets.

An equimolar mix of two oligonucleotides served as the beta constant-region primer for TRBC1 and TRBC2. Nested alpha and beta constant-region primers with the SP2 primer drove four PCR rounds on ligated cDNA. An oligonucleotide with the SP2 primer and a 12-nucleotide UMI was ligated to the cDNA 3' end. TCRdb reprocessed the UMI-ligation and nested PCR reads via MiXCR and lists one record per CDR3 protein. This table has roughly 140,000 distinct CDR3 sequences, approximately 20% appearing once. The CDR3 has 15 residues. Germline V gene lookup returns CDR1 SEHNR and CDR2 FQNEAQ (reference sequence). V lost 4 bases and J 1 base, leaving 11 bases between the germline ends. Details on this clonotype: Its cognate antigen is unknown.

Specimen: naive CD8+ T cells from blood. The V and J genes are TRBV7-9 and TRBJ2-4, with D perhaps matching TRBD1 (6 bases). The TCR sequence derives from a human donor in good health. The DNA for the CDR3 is TGTGCCAGCAGCTCCGTTGACAGGGCCAAAAACATTCAGTACTTC. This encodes CASSSVDRAKNIQYF.